This is a list of T cell receptor beta chains from one sample in a study of beta chain features in type 1 diabetes. Generated by immunoSEQ multiplex PCR, the TCRdb table keeps only in-frame clones and is missing some. The table includes roughly 150,000 clones, roughly 10% detected once. The sequencing sample was made of central memory CD4+ T cells from blood. These receptors all come from a man aged 18 to 29 in good health. Each CDR3 is given with its conserved first and last residue. A D gene is named only where the DNA matches it firmly. The size of a clone is reported for some rows only, either as once, few or many, or as a class for expanded clones.

v_gene,abundance,d_gene,j_gene,CDR3aa,CDR3nt
TRBV5-4,-,-,TRBJ1-1,CASSRGEGGTEAFF,TGTGCCAGCAGCCGGGGCGAGGGGGGCACTGAAGCTTTCTTT
TRBV10-3,few,-,TRBJ1-3,CAIMLARRNTIYF,TGTGCCATCATGTTGGCGAGGCGAAACACCATATATTTT
TRBV6-5,-,-,TRBJ2-5,CASSGQRRLQETQYF,TGTGCCAGCAGCGGACAACGAAGACTCCAAGAGACCCAGTACTTC
TRBV28,-,-,TRBJ2-5,CASSLLVETQYF,TGTGCCAGCAGTTTATTGGTGGAGACCCAGTACTTC
TRBV7-9,-,-,TRBJ2-2,CASSPQAAGELFF,TGTGCCAGCAGCCCGCAGGCAGCCGGGGAGCTGTTTTTT
TRBV4-3,few,TRBD2,TRBJ2-1,CASSRFVGGLAGNNEQFF,TGCGCCAGCAGCCGCTTCGTAGGGGGGCTAGCGGGAAACAATGAGCAGTTCTTC
TRBV4-3,-,-,TRBJ1-6,CASSQDYGTNSPLHF,TGCGCCAGCAGCCAAGATTACGGCACGAATTCACCCCTCCACTTT
TRBV27,-,TRBD2,TRBJ2-1,CASSLLFTSGAYNEQFF,TGTGCCAGCAGCTTACTTTTCACTAGCGGGGCCTACAATGAGCAGTTCTTC
TRBV7-2,-,-,TRBJ2-2,CASRQGQNTGELFF,TGTGCCAGCAGGCAGGGACAGAACACCGGGGAGCTGTTTTTT
TRBV14,-,TRBD1,TRBJ1-5,CASQGQPNQPQHF,TGTGCCAGCCAGGGACAGCCTAATCAGCCCCAGCATTTT
TRBV18,-,-,TRBJ1-1,CASSPPGTANTEAFF,TGTGCCAGCTCCCCGCCGGGAACAGCGAACACTGAAGCTTTCTTT
TRBV29-1,few,TRBD1,TRBJ1-1,CSSGTGNTEAFF,TGCAGCTCTGGGACAGGCAACACTGAAGCTTTCTTT
TRBV25-1,few,-,TRBJ1-2,CASSEARGYTF,TGTGCCAGCAGTGAAGCCCGTGGCTACACCTTC
TRBV11-2,few,-,TRBJ1-5,CASSLGGRISNQPQHF,TGTGCCAGCAGCTTAGGAGGCAGGATAAGCAATCAGCCCCAGCATTTT
TRBV2,-,TRBD1,TRBJ1-1,CASSGGTGAMNTEAFF,TGTGCCAGCAGTGGGGGGACAGGTGCTATGAACACTGAAGCTTTCTTT
TRBV29-1,few,-,TRBJ2-1,CSVATNPYNEQFF,TGCAGCGTTGCTACGAATCCCTACAATGAGCAGTTCTTC
TRBV18,few,-,TRBJ2-3,CASSPRMDTGADTQYF,TGTGCCAGCTCACCAAGGATGGACACGGGGGCAGATACGCAGTATTTT
TRBV5-1,few,-,TRBJ2-1,CASSFSGNEQFF,TGCGCCAGCAGCTTCAGCGGGAATGAGCAGTTCTTC
TRBV28,-,-,TRBJ2-2,CASRPSGASITGELFF,TGTGCCAGCAGGCCTTCTGGGGCCTCAATCACCGGGGAGCTGTTTTTT
TRBV29-1,few,-,TRBJ1-1,CSARMTRSEAFF,TGCAGCGCCCGAATGACTAGGTCTGAAGCTTTCTTT
TRBV29-1,-,-,TRBJ2-5,CSVGFRGETQYF,TGCAGCGTTGGATTTCGAGGAGAGACCCAGTACTTC
TRBV11-2,few,TRBD2,TRBJ2-1,CASSLRLAGIYNEQFF,TGTGCCAGCAGCCTAAGACTAGCGGGGATCTACAATGAGCAGTTCTTC
TRBV28,-,TRBD1,TRBJ1-2,CASSLPGTASLYGYTF,TGTGCCAGCAGTCTTCCCGGGACAGCCTCCCTCTATGGCTACACCTTC
TRBV5-6,-,TRBD2,TRBJ2-7,CASSPRRLAGYEQYF,TGTGCCAGCAGCCCCCGGCGACTAGCGGGTTACGAGCAGTACTTC
TRBV30,-,TRBD1,TRBJ1-2,CAWSSSGGGYTF,TGTGCCTGGAGTTCGTCAGGGGGCGGCTACACCTTC
TRBV5-1,-,-,TRBJ2-1,CASSLRRQSSYNEQFF,TGCGCCAGCAGCTTACGACGGCAGAGCTCCTACAATGAGCAGTTCTTC
TRBV30,-,-,TRBJ1-5,CAWSTGDRGQPQHF,TGTGCCTGGAGTACGGGGGACCGGGGGCAGCCCCAGCATTTT
TRBV5-1,few,-,TRBJ1-1,CASTVGTNTEAFF,TGCGCCAGTACTGTCGGAACCAACACTGAAGCTTTCTTT
TRBV10-3,-,-,TRBJ2-7,CAISEFAYEQYF,TGTGCCATCAGTGAGTTTGCCTACGAGCAGTACTTC
TRBV7-2,-,-,TRBJ2-3,CASSLEVGGAVRGTQYF,TGTGCCAGCAGCTTAGAGGTCGGGGGCGCCGTCCGTGGTACGCAGTATTTT
TRBV18,few,TRBD2,TRBJ2-3,CASSRLAGTDTQYF,TGTGCCAGCTCACGGCTAGCGGGCACAGATACGCAGTATTTT
TRBV28,many,-,TRBJ1-5,CASSPWRINSNQPQHF,TGTGCCAGCAGCCCGTGGCGCATCAATAGCAATCAGCCCCAGCATTTT
TRBV7-2,-,-,TRBJ1-5,CASSLEAVTLGMAQHF,TGTGCCAGCAGCTTAGAGGCAGTGACCCTGGGTATGGCCCAGCATTTT
TRBV28,few,-,TRBJ2-7,CASRLTGPDYEQYF,TGTGCCAGCCGCTTGACAGGTCCGGACTACGAGCAGTACTTC
TRBV7-9,few,-,TRBJ2-2,CASSPFGNTGELFF,TGTGCCAGCAGCCCCTTCGGGAACACCGGGGAGCTGTTTTTT
TRBV28,-,TRBD1,TRBJ2-7,CASTHWDRGTEQYF,TGTGCCAGTACCCATTGGGACAGGGGGACCGAGCAGTACTTC
TRBV30,-,TRBD2,TRBJ2-1,CAWSARGGAEQFF,TGTGCCTGGAGTGCGCGGGGGGGCGCTGAGCAGTTCTTC
TRBV28,-,TRBD1,TRBJ2-7,CASSLNPTGSEQYF,TGTGCCAGCAGTTTAAACCCGACAGGGTCCGAGCAGTACTTC
TRBV9,few,-,TRBJ1-3,CASSAEPGNTIYF,TGTGCCAGCAGCGCCGAGCCTGGAAACACCATATATTTT
TRBV20-1,-,-,TRBJ2-6,CSAREANVLTF,TGCAGTGCCCGGGAGGCCAACGTCCTGACTTTC
TRBV4-1,-,-,TRBJ1-2,CASSQGLGNGYTF,TGCGCCAGCAGCCAAGGTTTAGGGAATGGCTACACCTTC
TRBV28,-,-,TRBJ1-2,CASSLEDYGYTF,TGTGCCAGCAGTTTAGAGGACTATGGCTACACCTTC
TRBV11-2,many,TRBD1,TRBJ1-4,CASSPGGNNEKLFF,TGTGCCAGCAGCCCAGGGGGTAATAATGAAAAACTGTTTTTT
TRBV7-7,-,-,TRBJ2-6,CASSLAPVSTGANVLTF,TGTGCCAGCAGCTTAGCGCCAGTCTCAACTGGGGCCAACGTCCTGACTTTC
TRBV7-9,few,-,TRBJ1-3,CASSRAGEYSGNTIYF,TGTGCCAGCAGCCGCGCGGGAGAGTACTCTGGAAACACCATATATTTT
TRBV6-1,-,-,TRBJ1-1,CASRRTELTNTEAFF,TGTGCCAGCAGAAGGACGGAGTTAACTAACACTGAAGCTTTCTTT
TRBV9,-,TRBD1,TRBJ1-2,CASSVEDRVDGYTF,TGTGCCAGCAGCGTAGAGGACAGGGTGGATGGCTACACCTTC